Shown below are 14 T cell receptor beta chains from a single sample sequenced in a study of T cell responses to AZD1222 COVID-19 vaccine. The data were produced by immunoSEQ multiplex PCR, yet TCRdb's version contains in-frame clones alone and is incomplete. The repertoire holds roughly 13,000 clones, with roughly 80% as singletons. Source: peripheral blood, taken 28 days after the second AZD1222 dose. The receptors come from an adult who received the AZD1222 COVID-19 vaccine.

In this sample, this clone turned up once. The V and J genes are TRBV4-1 and TRBJ1-4, with TRBD1 matching over 10 bases. CDR1 MGHRA and CDR2 YSYEKL come from the germline V gene. The CDR3 extends over 17 amino acids. The junction had 6 bases not matched to a gene; V was cut back by 4 bases and J by 1 base. The DNA for the CDR3 is TGCGCCAGCAGCCCATCCCGGGACAGGGGAACTAATGAAAAACTGTTTTTT. Translation: CASSPSRDRGTNEKLFF.

This chain joins TRBV18 and TRBJ1-5; D not certain. CDR1 KGHSH and CDR2 LQKENI come from the germline V gene. There are 15 residues in the CDR3. V was cut by 3 bases and J by 0 bases, with 9 bases left in between. The CDR3 region is CASSPNIYSNQPQHF. DNA of the CDR3: TGTGCCAGCTCACCCAACATCTATAGCAATCAGCCCCAGCATTTT.

In its sample, this clone ranks as medium-sized. The chain couples TRBV27 to TRBJ2-1, with TRBD1 matching 10 bases. Germline assignment: CDR1 MNHEY and CDR2 SMNVEV (reference sequence). The V gene end was trimmed by 6 bases and the J gene end by 8 bases; junction bases not matched to a gene: 10. The CDR3 spans 15 residues. The CDR3 loop is CASSTGTGVSHEQFF. As DNA, the CDR3 is TGTGCCAGCAGCACCGGGACAGGGGTGAGCCATGAGCAGTTCTTC.

This clone has more than one count but fewer than ten. The rearrangement links TRBV5-4 to TRBJ1-1; D gene uncertain. Per germline, CDR1 SGHNT and CDR2 YYREEE (reference sequence). V was clipped by 3 bases and J by 1 base, with 7 bases between them. This CDR3 is built from 13 residues. This chain's CDR3 is CASSSYKNTEAFF. The CDR3, as DNA: TGTGCCAGCAGCTCCTACAAGAACACTGAAGCTTTCTTT.

This chain joins TRBV12-3 or TRBV12-4 and TRBJ2-7; tentative D call: TRBD2 (5 bases). The ends were cut back, 9 bases at V and 0 bases at J, with 9 bases in the middle. CDR3 length equals 12 residues. The CDR3 nucleotides read TGTGCCAGTAAGCGGAGCTCCTACGAGCAGTACTTC. Amino acid sequence: CASKRSSYEQYF.

J is TRBJ1-5 and V is TRBV7-9, with D tentatively TRBD1 (6 bases). CDR3 length: 17 residues. The ends were cut back, 1 base at V and 0 bases at J, with 13 bases in the middle. Germline V gene data show CDR1 as SEHNR and CDR2 as FQNEAQ (reference sequence). CDR3: CASSLGAGDISNQPQHF. For the CDR3, the DNA is TGTGCCAGCAGCTTAGGGGCCGGGGACATTAGCAATCAGCCCCAGCATTTT.

V usage is TRBV7-9 and J usage is TRBJ1-2; 11 bases match TRBD1. There are 17 residues in the CDR3. Germline V gives CDR1 SEHNR, CDR2 FQNEAQ (reference sequence). J lost 3 bases, V lost 1 base, and 7 bases had no gene match. In DNA form, the CDR3 reads TGTGCCAGCAGCTTAGAGGGGACAGGGGGAAGTTACTATGGCTACACCTTC. This translates into CASSLEGTGGSYYGYTF.

V usage is TRBV29-1 and J usage is TRBJ2-1, with a possible D match to TRBD2 (5 bases). Germline CDR1 is SQVTM and CDR2 is ANQGSEA. The CDR3 is 15 amino acids. The ends were cut back, 5 bases at V and 6 bases at J, with 20 bases in the middle. CDR3 amino acids: CSVRGPQLGGNEQFF. CDR3 DNA: TGCAGCGTTCGAGGTCCCCAACTCGGAGGCAATGAGCAGTTCTTC.

This chain uses TRBV5-6 with TRBJ2-5, with a tentative D call TRBD2 (5 bases). The germline gives CDR1 SGHDT, CDR2 YYEEEE. CDR3 length: 15 amino acids. V shed 0 bases and J shed 4 bases, with 13 bases lying between them. The CDR3 region is CASSLAGDYLETQYF. The CDR3 nucleotides read TGTGCCAGCAGCTTGGCTGGTGACTACCTAGAGACCCAGTACTTC.

The chain employs TRBV6-4 and TRBJ2-7, with D hard to call. The germline gives CDR1 MRHNA, CDR2 SNTAGT. V shed 10 bases and J shed 3 bases, with 7 bases lying between them. The CDR3 is 10 residues long. CDR3 region: CAIVRYEQYF. CDR3 coding DNA: TGTGCCATAGTCCGCTACGAGCAGTACTTC.

This clone was detected only a few times. This chain connects TRBV2 to TRBJ2-1; weak D call: TRBD1 (6 bases). Germline lookup yields CDR1 SNHLY and CDR2 FYNNEI. Trimming pared 6 bases from V and 6 bases from J, leaving 12 bases between. The CDR3 runs to 13 residues. CDR3 bases: TGTGCCAGCAGCTTGGGGGCTGCCAATGAGCAGTTCTTC. It is translated as CASSLGAANEQFF.

This clone has just one count. The chain employs TRBV7-9 and TRBJ2-5; D not certain. Trimming stripped 11 bases from V and 5 bases from J, with 12 bases between. CDR3 length: 11 amino acids. The germline V gene has CDR1 SEHNR and CDR2 FQNEAQ (reference sequence). CDR3 residues: CASGISETQYF. As DNA, the CDR3 is TGTGCCTCCGGTATATCCGAGACCCAGTACTTC.

The chain has TRBV15 and TRBJ2-7; the match to TRBD1 covers 10 bases. The CDR3 loop spans 13 amino acids. Germline values: CDR1 LNHNV, CDR2 YYDKDF (reference sequence). Losses at the gene ends were 9 bases for V and 3 bases for J; bases not matched to a gene: 5. The CDR3 protein is CATQTGGGYEQYF. The CDR3 DNA reads TGTGCCACTCAGACAGGGGGCGGCTACGAGCAGTACTTC.

This rearrangement joins TRBV28 to TRBJ1-5; 7 nucleotides align to TRBD1. Per the germline V gene, CDR1 is MDHEN and CDR2 is SYDVKM. This CDR3 spans 13 amino acids. J gave up 4 bases and V 9 bases, and 6 bases lay outside the gene matches. CDR3 region: CASRTGQNQPQHF. CDR3 nucleotides: TGTGCCAGTAGGACAGGCCAAAATCAGCCCCAGCATTTT.